What follows describes a single TCR beta chain. No antigen is known for it. The sample is drawn from a study of response to subunit inactivated influenza vaccine. Broader study findings: Only a handful of new T cells, the authors suggested, are recruited with each seasonal influenza vaccination.

The CDR3 length is 17 residues. J was trimmed by 0 bases and V by 4 bases; bases with no gene match: 10. The germline CDR1 and CDR2 sequences are SGHRS and YFSETQ. MiXCR, run by TCRdb on the RT-PCR reads, gives a single entry per CDR3 protein. The sample includes approximately 570,000 distinct CDR3 sequences, approximately 7.6% of them seen just once. The sample consisted of PBMCs from blood, taken 23 to 25 months after vaccination. The V and J genes are TRBV5-1 and TRBJ1-1, with 9 bases lining up with TRBD1. The TCR sequence derives from a man aged 45 to 70 who received an inactivated influenza vaccine. The CDR3 sequence: CASSTGTGTVMNTEAFF. The CDR3 nucleotides read TGCGCCAGCAGCACAGGGACAGGGACGGTGATGAACACTGAAGCTTTCTTT.